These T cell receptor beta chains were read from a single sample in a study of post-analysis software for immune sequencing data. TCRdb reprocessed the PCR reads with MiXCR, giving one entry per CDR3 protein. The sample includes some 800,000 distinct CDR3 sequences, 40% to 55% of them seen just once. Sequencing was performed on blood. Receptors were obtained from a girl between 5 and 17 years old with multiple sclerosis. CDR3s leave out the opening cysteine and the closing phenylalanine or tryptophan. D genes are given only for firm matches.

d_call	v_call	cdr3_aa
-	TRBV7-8	ASSSGFSVRETDMQY
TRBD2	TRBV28	ASTPVPGLAGGTVDFYEQY
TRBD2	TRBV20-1	SARIAVTGLAGGDTQY
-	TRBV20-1	SARDRDPLYNEQF
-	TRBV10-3	AISDSYGIDEQF
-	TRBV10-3	AIGRNATNEQF
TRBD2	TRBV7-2	ASSARTRNRGEQF
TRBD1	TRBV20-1	SASTGGTDTQY
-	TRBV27	ASSLGGREAF
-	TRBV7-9	ASSSPPPGTDTQY